This T cell receptor (beta chain) was documented in a study of blood T cells in healthy people across ages. Across the study: Template switching caught about one barcoded beta molecule for each two T cells.

Total RNA, at least 5.5 micrograms per sample, came from PBMCs. The CDR3 is 16 amino acids. Unmatched junction bases numbered 8, after V lost 3 bases and J lost 1 base. Germline loops: CDR1 DFQATT, CDR2 SNEGSKA (reference sequence). Study results and limitations: With age, beta diversity per million T cells declined roughly linearly, significantly by 40 to 50.

The authors ran a second PCR of about 7 to 12 cycles using a sample-barcoded 5' primer and a J-beta primer mix. Sequencing yielded, for each sample, at least 2.5 million paired-end reads carrying CDR3. TCRdb re-called the 5' RACE reads through MiXCR, storing one row per CDR3 protein. The sample gives over 600,000 distinct CDR3 sequences, roughly 56% of which show up once; under 30% is in the top ten. A remark on this clonotype: Its antigen is currently unknown.

The receptor's source is a man in his forties in good health. The chain couples TRBV20-1 to TRBJ1-1; 10 nucleotides line up with TRBD1. The specimen sequenced was blood. The CDR3 coding sequence is TGCAGTGCTAGTATTGGGACAGGGGCTACGAACACTGAAGCTTTCTTT. As protein: CSASIGTGATNTEAFF.